This record looks at one T cell receptor (beta chain) sequence and its context. The entry originates in a study of blood T cell repertoires in COVID-19. Study at large: COVID-19 samples from acute and convalescent phases originated in the United States, Italy and Spain. T cells, B-cell-depleted T cells, or PBMCs supplied cDNA or gDNA.

Per the original data handling: Quantification of nucleated cells was approximated via reference gene primer amplification. The assay was immunoSEQ multiplex PCR, and TCRdb's table has in-frame clones only and misses some. V and J calls and clone size come straight from that table; D and trimming were deduced from the DNA. The sample has 150,000 or so clones; more than 60% are singletons. In germline, CDR1 is SGHRS, CDR2 YFSETQ. There are 16 residues in the CDR3. V was clipped by 0 bases and J by 7 bases, with 18 bases between them. This clonotype originated in a woman aged 45-60 years with active or convalescent COVID-19. The sequenced sample consisted of peripheral blood. The chain recombines TRBV5-1 with TRBJ2-3; the D gene is possibly TRBD2 (6 bases). This CDR3 reads CASSLASPQGGNTQYF. In nucleotides, the CDR3 is TGCGCCAGCAGCTTGGCCAGTCCCCAGGGCGGGAATACGCAGTATTTT.